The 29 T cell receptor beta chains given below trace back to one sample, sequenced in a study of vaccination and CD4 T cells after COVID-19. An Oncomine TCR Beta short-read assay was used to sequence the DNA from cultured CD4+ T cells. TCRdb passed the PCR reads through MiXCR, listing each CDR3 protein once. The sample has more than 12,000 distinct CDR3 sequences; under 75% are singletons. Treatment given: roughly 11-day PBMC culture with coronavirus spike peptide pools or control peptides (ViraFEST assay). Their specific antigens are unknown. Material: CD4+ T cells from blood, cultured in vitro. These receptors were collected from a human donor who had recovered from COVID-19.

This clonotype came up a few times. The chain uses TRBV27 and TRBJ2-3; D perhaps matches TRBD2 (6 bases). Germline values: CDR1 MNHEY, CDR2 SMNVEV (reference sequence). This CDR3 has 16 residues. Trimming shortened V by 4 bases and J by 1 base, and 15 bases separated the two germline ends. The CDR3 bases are TGTGCCAGCAGTTCCGTCCGGGGACTGCGCACAGATACGCAGTATTTT. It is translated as CASSSVRGLRTDTQYF.

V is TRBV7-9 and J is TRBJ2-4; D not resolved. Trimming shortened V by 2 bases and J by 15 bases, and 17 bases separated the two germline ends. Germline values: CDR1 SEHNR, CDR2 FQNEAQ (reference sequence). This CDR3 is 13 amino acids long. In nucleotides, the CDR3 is TGTGCCAGCAGCTTAAATGGGTTGCTGGGATGGTACTTC. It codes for CASSLNGLLGWYF.

The CDR3 sequence: CASSYVGEEYF. CDR3 DNA: TGTGCCAGCAGTTATGTGGGGGAAGAGTACTTC. The chain couples TRBV6-2 or TRBV6-3 to TRBJ2-7; D is possibly TRBD1 or TRBD2 (5 bases each). This CDR3 spans 11 amino acids. Trimming shortened V by 3 bases and J by 11 bases, and 11 bases separated the two germline ends. CDR1 and CDR2 (germline): MNHEY, SVGEGT.

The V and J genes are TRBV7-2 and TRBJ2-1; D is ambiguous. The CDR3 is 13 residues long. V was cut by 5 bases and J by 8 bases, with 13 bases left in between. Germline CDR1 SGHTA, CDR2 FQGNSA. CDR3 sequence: CASSNIPVYEQFF. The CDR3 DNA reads TGTGCCAGCAGCAATATCCCGGTTTATGAGCAGTTCTTC. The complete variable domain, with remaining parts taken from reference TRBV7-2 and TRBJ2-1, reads GAGVSQSPSNKVTEKGKDVELRCDPISGHTALYWYRQSLGQGLEFLIYFQGNSAPDKSGLPSDRFSAERTGGSVSTLTIQRTQQEDSAVYLCASSNIPVYEQFFGPGTRLTVL.

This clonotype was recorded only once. CDR3 nucleotide sequence: TGTGCCACCAGTGATCTAGCGGGAGGTGAGACCGGGGAGCTGTTTTTT. This translates into CATSDLAGGETGELFF. V and J are TRBV24-1 and TRBJ2-2; 11 bases are a match to TRBD2. CDR3 length: 16 amino acids. With 3 bases clipped from V and 5 bases from J, the junction kept 4 bases outside the gene matches. Germline assignment: CDR1 KGHDR and CDR2 SFDVKD.

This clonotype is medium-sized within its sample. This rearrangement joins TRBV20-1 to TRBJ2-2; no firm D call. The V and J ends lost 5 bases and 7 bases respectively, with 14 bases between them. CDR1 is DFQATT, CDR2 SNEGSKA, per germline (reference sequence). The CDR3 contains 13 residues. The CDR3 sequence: CSARWGSSGELFF. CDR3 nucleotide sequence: TGCAGTGCTCGATGGGGTAGCAGCGGGGAGCTGTTTTTT.

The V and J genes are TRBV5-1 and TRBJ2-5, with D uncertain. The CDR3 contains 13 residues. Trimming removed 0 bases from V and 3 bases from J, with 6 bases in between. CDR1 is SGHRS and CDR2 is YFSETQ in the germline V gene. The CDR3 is CASSLGAEETQYF. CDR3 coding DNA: TGCGCCAGCAGCTTGGGGGCCGAAGAGACCCAGTACTTC.

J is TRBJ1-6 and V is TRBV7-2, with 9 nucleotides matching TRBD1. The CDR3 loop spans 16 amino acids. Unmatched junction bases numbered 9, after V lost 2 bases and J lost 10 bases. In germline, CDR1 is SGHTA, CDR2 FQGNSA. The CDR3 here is CASSLIWGQGRSPLHF. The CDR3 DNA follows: TGTGCCAGCAGCTTAATTTGGGGACAGGGAAGATCACCCCTCCACTTT.

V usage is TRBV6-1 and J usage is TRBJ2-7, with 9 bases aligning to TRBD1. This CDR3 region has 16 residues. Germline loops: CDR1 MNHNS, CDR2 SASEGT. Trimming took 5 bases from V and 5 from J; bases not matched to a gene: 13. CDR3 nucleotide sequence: TGTGCCAGCAGTCGATCACCGGGACAGGGTTCCCACGAGCAGTACTTC. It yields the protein CASSRSPGQGSHEQYF.

CDR3 residues: CSARRGLDGYTF. For the CDR3, the DNA is TGCAGTGCTAGGAGGGGGCTGGATGGCTACACCTTC. The chain carries TRBV20-1 and TRBJ1-2; 7 bases align to TRBD1. V was pared by 3 bases and J by 6 bases, with 4 bases of the junction left unmatched. Germline V gene lookup returns CDR1 DFQATT and CDR2 SNEGSKA (reference sequence). The CDR3 has 12 residues.

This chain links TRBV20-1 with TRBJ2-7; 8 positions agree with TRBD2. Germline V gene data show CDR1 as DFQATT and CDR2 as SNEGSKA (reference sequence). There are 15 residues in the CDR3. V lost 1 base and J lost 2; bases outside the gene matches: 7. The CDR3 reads CSARGVAGNPYEQYF. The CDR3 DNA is TGCAGTGCTAGAGGCGTAGCGGGAAATCCCTACGAGCAGTACTTC.

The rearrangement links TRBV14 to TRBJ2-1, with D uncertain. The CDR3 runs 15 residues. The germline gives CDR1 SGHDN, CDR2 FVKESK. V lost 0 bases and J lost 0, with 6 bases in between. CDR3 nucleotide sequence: TGTGCCAGCAGCCAAGACATTAGCTCCTACAATGAGCAGTTCTTC. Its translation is CASSQDISSYNEQFF.

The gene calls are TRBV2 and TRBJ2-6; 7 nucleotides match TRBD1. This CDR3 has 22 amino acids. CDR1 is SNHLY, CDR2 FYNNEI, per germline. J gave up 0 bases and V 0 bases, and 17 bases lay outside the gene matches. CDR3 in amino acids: CASSEAIPGQFPSNSGANVLTF. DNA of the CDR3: TGTGCCAGCAGTGAAGCTATACCGGGACAGTTCCCCTCTAACTCTGGGGCCAACGTCCTGACTTTC.

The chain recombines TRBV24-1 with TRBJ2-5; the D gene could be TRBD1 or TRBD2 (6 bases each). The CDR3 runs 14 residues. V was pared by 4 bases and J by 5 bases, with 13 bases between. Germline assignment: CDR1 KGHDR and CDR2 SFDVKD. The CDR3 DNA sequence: TGTGCCACCAGTGAACCTGCGGGACACGAGACCCAGTACTTC. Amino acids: CATSEPAGHETQYF.

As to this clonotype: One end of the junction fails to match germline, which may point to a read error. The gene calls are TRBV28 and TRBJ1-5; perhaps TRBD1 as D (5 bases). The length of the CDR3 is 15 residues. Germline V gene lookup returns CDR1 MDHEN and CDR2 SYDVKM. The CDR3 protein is CASSLSQGLNQPQHF. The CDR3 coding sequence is TGTGCCAGTAGTTTGTCCCAGGGCCTCAATCAGCCCCAGCATTTT.

CDR3: CASSMSGAVGNQPQHF. For the CDR3, the DNA is TGTGCCAGTAGTATGTCAGGGGCAGTTGGCAATCAGCCCCAGCATTTT. The genes are TRBV19 and TRBJ1-5; a weak D match, TRBD1 (6 bases). Germline V gives CDR1 LNHDA, CDR2 SQIVND (reference sequence). V was pared by 3 bases and J by 2 bases, with 14 bases between. The CDR3 has 16 amino acids.

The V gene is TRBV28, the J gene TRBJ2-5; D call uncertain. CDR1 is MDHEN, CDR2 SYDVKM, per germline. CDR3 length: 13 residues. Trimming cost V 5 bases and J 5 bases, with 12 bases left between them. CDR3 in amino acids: CASSPRRRETQYF. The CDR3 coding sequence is TGTGCCAGCAGTCCCCGCAGGCGGGAGACCCAGTACTTC.

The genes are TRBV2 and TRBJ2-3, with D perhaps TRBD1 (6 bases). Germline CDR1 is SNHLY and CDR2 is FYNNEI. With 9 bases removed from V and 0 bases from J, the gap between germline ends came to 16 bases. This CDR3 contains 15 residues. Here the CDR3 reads CASTSQDSSTDTQYF. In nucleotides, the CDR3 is TGTGCCAGTACCTCCCAGGACAGTAGCACAGATACGCAGTATTTT.

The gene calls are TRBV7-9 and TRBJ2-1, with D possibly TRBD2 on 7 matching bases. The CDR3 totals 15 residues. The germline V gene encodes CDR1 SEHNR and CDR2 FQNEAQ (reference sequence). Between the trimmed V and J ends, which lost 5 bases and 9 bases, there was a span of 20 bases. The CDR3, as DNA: TGTGCCAGCAGCAGGGGGGGGATTAATGGCGTTGAGCAGTTCTTC. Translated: CASSRGGINGVEQFF.

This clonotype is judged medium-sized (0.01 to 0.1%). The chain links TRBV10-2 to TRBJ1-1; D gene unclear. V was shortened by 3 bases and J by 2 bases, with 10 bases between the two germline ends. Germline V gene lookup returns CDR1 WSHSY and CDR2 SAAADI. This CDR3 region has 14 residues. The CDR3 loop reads CASSERYSNTEAFF. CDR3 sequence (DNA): TGCGCCAGCAGTGAACGGTACTCAAACACTGAAGCTTTCTTT.

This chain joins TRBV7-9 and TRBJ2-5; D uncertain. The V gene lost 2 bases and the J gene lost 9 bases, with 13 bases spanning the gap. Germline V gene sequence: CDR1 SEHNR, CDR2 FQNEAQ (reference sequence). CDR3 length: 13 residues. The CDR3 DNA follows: TGTGCCAGCAGCTTACCTGGGGAAGTGGCCCAGTACTTC. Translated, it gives CASSLPGEVAQYF.

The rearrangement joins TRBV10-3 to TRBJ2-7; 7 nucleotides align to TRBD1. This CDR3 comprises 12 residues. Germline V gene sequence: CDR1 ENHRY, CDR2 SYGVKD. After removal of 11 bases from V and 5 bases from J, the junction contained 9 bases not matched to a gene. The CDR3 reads CALRTGANEQYF. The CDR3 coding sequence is TGTGCCTTGAGAACAGGGGCCAACGAGCAGTACTTC.

The CDR3 sequence: CASSQDLGGPTDTQYF. The CDR3 coding sequence is TGTGCCAGCAGCCAAGATCTCGGGGGGCCCACAGATACGCAGTATTTT. The rearrangement links TRBV4-2 to TRBJ2-3; a possible D gene is TRBD2 (7 bases). CDR1 is LGHNA, CDR2 YNFKEQ, per germline. Trimming pared 0 bases from V and 2 bases from J, leaving 12 bases between. The CDR3 is made up of 16 amino acids.

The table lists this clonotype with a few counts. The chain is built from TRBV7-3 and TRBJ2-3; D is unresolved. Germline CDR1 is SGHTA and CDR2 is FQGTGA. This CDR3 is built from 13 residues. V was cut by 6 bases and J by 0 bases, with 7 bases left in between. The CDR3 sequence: CASSISSTDTQYF. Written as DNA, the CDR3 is TGTGCCAGCAGTATCAGTAGCACAGATACGCAGTATTTT.

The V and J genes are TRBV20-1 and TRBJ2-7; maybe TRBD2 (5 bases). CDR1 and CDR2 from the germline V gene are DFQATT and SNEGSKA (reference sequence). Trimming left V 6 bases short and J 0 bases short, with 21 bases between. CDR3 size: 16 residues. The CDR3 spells CSAELATVILSYEQYF. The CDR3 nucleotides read TGCAGTGCAGAGTTAGCGACCGTAATTCTCTCCTACGAGCAGTACTTC.

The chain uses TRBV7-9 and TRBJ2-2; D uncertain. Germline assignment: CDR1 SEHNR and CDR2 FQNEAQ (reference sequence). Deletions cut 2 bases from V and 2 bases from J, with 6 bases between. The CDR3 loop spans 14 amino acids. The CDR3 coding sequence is TGTGCCAGCAGCTTAAAGGTCAACACCGGGGAGCTGTTTTTT. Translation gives CASSLKVNTGELFF. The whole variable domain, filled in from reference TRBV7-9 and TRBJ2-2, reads DTGVSQNPRHKITKRGQNVTFRCDPISEHNRLYWYRQTLGQGPEFLTYFQNEAQLEKSRLLSDRFSAERPKGSFSTLEIQRTEQGDSAMYLCASSLKVNTGELFFGEGSRLTVL.

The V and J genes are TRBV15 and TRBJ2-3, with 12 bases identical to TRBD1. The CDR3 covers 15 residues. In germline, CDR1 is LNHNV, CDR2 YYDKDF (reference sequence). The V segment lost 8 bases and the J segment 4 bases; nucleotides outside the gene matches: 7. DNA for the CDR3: TGTGCCACCGGGTTCGGGACAGGGGGCGCAGATACGCAGTATTTT. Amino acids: CATGFGTGGADTQYF.

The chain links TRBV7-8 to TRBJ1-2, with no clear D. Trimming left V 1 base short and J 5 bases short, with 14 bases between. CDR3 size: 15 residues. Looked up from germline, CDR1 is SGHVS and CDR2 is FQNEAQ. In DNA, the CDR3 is TGTGCCAGCAGCTTAGTATATCTGAGTGGATATGGCTACACCTTC. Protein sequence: CASSLVYLSGYGYTF.

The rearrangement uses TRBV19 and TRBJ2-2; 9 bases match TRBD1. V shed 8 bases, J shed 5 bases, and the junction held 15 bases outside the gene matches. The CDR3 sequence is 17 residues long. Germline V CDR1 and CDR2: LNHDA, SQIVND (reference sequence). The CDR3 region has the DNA TGTGCCAGTGATTCTCCCCCCGGGACAGGGAGAACCGGGGAGCTGTTTTTT. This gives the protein CASDSPPGTGRTGELFF.